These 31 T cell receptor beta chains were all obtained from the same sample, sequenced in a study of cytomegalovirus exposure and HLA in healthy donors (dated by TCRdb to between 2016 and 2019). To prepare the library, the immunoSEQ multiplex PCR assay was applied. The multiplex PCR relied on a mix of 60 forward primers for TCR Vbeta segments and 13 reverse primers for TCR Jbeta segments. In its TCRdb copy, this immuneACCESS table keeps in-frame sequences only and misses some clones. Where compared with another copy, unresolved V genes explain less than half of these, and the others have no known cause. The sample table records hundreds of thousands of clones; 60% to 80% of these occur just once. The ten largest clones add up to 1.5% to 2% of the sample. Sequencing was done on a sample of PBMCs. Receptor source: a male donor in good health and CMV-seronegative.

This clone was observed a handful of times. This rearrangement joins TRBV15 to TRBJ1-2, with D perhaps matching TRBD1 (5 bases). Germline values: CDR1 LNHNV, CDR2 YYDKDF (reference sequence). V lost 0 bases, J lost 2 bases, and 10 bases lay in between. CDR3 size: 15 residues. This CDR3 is CATSRDGAENYGYTF. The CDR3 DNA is TGTGCCACCAGCAGAGATGGGGCAGAAAACTATGGCTACACCTTC.

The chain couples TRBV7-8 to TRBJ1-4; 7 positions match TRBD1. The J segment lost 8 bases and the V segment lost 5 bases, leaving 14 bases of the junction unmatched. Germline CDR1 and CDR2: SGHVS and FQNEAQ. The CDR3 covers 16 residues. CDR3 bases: TGTGCCAGCAGCCCTATGACAGGGCGGGGACAAGAAAAACTGTTTTTT. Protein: CASSPMTGRGQEKLFF. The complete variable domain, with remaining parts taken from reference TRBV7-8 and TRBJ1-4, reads GAGVSQSPRYKVAKRGQDVALRCDPISGHVSLFWYQQALGQGPEFLTYFQNEAQLDKSGLPSDRFFAERPEGSVSTLKIQRTQQEDSAVYLCASSPMTGRGQEKLFFGSGTQLSVL.

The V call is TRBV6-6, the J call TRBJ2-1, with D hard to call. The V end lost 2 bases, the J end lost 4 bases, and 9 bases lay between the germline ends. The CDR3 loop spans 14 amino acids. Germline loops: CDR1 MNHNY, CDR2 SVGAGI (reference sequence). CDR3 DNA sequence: TGTGCCAGCAGTTACGACTTAAATTACAATGAGCAGTTCTTC. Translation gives CASSYDLNYNEQFF.

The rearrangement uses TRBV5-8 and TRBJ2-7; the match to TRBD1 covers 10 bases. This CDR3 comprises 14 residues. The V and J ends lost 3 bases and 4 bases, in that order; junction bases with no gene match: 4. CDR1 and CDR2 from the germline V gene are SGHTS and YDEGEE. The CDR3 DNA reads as TGTGCCAGCAGCTCCGGGACAGGGGTATACGAGCAGTACTTC. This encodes CASSSGTGVYEQYF.

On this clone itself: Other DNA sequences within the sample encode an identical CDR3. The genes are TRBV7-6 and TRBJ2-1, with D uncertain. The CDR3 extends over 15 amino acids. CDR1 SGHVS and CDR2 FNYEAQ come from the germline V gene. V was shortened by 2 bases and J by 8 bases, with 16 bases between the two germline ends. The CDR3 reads CASSLSGSSSYEQFF. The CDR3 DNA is TGTGCCAGCAGCTTATCCGGGTCGTCTTCGTATGAGCAGTTCTTC.

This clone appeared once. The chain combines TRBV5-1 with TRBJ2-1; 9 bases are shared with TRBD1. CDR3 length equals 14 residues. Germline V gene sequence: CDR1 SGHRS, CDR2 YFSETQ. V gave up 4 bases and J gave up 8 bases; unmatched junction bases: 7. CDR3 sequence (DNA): TGCGCCAGCAGCCAACGGACAGGGGAATATGAGCAGTTCTTC. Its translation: CASSQRTGEYEQFF. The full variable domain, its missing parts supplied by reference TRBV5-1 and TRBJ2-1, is KAGVTQTPRYLIKTRGQQVTLSCSPISGHRSVSWYQQTPGQGLQFLFEYFSETQRNKGNFPGRFSGRQFSNSRSEMNVSTLELGDSALYLCASSQRTGEYEQFFGPGTRLTVL.

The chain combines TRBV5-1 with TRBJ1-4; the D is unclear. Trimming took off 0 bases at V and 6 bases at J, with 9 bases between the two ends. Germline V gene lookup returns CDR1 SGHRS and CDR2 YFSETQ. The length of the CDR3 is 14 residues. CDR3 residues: CASSLGLSHEKLFF. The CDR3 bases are TGCGCCAGCAGCTTGGGTCTGTCCCATGAAAAACTGTTTTTT.

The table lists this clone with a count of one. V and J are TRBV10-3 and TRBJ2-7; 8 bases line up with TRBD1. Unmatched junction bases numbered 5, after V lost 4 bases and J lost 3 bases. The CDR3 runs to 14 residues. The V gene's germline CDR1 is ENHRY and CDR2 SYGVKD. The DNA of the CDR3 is TGTGCCATCAGTGGCGTGACAGGGGTCTACGAGCAGTACTTC. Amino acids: CAISGVTGVYEQYF.

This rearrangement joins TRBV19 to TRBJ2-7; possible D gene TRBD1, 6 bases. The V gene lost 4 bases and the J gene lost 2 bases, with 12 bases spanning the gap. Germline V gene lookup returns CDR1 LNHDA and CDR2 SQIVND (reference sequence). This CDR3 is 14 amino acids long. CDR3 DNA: TGTGCCAGTAGTAGGGCGTGGGGGCCCTACGAGCAGTACTTC. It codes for CASSRAWGPYEQYF.

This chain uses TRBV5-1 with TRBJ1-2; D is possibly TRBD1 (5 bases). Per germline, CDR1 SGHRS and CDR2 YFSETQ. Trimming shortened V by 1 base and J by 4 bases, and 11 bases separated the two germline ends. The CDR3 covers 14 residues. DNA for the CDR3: TGCGCCAGCAGCTTGTACCAGGGAGGCTATGGCTACACCTTC. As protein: CASSLYQGGYGYTF.

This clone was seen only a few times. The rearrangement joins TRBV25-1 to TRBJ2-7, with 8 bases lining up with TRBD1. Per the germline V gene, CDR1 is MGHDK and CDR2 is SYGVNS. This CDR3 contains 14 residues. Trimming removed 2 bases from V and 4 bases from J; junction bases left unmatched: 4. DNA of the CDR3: TGTGCCAGCAGTGAACAGGGGGCGATTTACGAGCAGTACTTC. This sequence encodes CASSEQGAIYEQYF.

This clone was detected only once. In DNA, the CDR3 is TGTGCCAGCAGCTTAAGCCCGGACAATGAGCAGTTCTTC. It is translated as CASSLSPDNEQFF. This chain links TRBV7-6 with TRBJ2-1; D ambiguous. Germline CDR1 and CDR2: SGHVS and FNYEAQ. The CDR3 totals 13 residues. V was shortened by 2 bases and J by 5 bases, with 7 bases between the two germline ends.

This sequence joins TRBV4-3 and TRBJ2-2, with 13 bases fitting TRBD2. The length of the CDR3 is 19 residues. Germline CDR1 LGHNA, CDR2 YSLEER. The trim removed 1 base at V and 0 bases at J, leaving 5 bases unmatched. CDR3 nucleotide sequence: TGCGCCAGCAGCCAAGGACTAGCGGGGGGTACTACGAACACCGGGGAGCTGTTTTTT. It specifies CASSQGLAGGTTNTGELFF.

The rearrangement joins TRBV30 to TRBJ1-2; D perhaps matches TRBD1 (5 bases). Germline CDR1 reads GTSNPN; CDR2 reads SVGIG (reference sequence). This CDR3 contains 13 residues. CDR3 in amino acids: CVAQIRQNYGYTF. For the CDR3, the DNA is TGTGTCGCCCAAATCCGACAGAACTATGGCTACACCTTC.

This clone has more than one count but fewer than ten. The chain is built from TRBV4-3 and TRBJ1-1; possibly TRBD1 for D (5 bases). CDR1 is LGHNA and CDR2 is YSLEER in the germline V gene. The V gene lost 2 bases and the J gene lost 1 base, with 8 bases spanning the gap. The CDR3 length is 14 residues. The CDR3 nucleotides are TGCGCCAGCAGCCAACGGACACCGAACACTGAAGCTTTCTTT. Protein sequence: CASSQRTPNTEAFF.

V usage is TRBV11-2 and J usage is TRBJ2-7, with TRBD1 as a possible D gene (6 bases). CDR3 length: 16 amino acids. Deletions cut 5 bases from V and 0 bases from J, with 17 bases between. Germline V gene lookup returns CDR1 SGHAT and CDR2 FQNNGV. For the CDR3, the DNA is TGTGCCAGCAGCCCGACCCTCCGGACAGCCTCCTACGAGCAGTACTTC. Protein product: CASSPTLRTASYEQYF.

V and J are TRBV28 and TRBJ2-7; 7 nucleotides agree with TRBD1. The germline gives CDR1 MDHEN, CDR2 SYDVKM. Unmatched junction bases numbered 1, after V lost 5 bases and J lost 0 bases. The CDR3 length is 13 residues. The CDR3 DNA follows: TGTGCCAGCAGTCGGGACAGCTCCTACGAGCAGTACTTC. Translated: CASSRDSSYEQYF.

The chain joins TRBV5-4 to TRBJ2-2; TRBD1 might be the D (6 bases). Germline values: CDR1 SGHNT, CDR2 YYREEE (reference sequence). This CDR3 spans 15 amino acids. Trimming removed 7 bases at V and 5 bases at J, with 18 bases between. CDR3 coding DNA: TGTGCCAGCTCCCTTTTGGGGGCCCGGACCGGGGAGCTGTTTTTT. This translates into CASSLLGARTGELFF.

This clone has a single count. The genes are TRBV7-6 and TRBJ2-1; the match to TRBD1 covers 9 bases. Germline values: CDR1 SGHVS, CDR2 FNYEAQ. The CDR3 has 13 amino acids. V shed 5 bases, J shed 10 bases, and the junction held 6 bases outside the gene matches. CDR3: CASSMHRGREQFF. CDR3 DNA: TGTGCCAGCAGCATGCACAGGGGGCGCGAGCAGTTCTTC. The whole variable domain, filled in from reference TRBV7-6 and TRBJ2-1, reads GAGVSQSPRYKVTKRGQDVALRCDPISGHVSLYWYRQALGQGPEFLTYFNYEAQQDKSGLPNDRFSAERPEGSISTLTIQRTEQRDSAMYRCASSMHRGREQFFGPGTRLTVL.

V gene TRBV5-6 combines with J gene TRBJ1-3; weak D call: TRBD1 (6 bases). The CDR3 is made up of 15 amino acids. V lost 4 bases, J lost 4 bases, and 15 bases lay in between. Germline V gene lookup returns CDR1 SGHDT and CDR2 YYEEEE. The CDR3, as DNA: TGTGCCAGCAGCCCGATGACAGGAGACGGAAACACCATATATTTT. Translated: CASSPMTGDGNTIYF.

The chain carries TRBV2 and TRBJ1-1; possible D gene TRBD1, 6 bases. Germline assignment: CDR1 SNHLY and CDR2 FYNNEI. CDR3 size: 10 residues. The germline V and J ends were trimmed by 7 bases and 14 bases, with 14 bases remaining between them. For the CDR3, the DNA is TGTGCCAGCATGGGACACGGCCACTTCTTT. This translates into CASMGHGHFF.

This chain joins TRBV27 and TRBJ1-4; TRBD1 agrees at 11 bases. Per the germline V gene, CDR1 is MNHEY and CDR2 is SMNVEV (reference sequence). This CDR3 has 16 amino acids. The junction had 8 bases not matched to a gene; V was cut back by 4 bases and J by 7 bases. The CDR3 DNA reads TGTGCCAGCAGTTCTCCGGGACAGGGGGGTCGTGAAAAACTGTTTTTT. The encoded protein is CASSSPGQGGREKLFF. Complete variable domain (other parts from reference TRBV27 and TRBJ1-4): EAQVTQNPRYLITVTGKKLTVTCSQNMNHEYMSWYRQDPGLGLRQIYYSMNVEVTDKGDVPEGYKVSRKEKRNFPLILESPSPNQTSLYFCASSSPGQGGREKLFFGSGTQLSVL.

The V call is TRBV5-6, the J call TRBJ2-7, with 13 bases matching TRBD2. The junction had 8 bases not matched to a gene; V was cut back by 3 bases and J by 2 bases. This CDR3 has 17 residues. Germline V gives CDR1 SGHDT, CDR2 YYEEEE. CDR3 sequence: CASSWTSGGFRAYEQYF. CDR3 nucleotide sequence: TGTGCCAGCAGCTGGACTAGCGGGGGCTTTCGCGCCTACGAGCAGTACTTC.

In nucleotides, the CDR3 is TGTGCCAGCAGCGTAGCTGCTATCAATGAGCAGTTCTTC. It is translated as CASSVAAINEQFF. The rearrangement uses TRBV9 and TRBJ2-1; D gene unclear. The germline V and J ends were trimmed by 0 bases and 6 bases, with 7 bases remaining between them. The CDR3 has 13 amino acids. Germline CDR1 is SGDLS and CDR2 is YYNGEE.

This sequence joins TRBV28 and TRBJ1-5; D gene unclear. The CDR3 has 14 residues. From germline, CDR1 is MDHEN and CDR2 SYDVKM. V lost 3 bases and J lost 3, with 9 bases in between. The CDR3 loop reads CASSFDTYNQPQHF. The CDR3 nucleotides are TGTGCCAGCAGTTTCGACACCTACAATCAGCCCCAGCATTTT.

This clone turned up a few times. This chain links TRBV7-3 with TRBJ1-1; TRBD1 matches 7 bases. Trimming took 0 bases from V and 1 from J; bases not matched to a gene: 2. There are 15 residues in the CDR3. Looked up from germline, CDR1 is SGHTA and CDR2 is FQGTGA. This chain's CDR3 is CASSLTGTANTEAFF. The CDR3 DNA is TGTGCCAGCAGCTTAACCGGGACAGCGAACACTGAAGCTTTCTTT. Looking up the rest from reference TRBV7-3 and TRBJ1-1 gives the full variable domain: GAGVSQTPSNKVTEKGKYVELRCDPISGHTALYWYRQSLGQGPEFLIYFQGTGAADDSGLPNDRFFAVRPEGSVSTLKIQRTERGDSAVYLCASSLTGTANTEAFFGQGTRLTVV.

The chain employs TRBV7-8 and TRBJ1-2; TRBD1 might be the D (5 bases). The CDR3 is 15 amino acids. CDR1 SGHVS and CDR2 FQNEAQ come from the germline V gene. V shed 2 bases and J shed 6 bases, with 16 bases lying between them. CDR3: CASSLSARAVDGYTF. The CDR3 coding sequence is TGTGCCAGCAGCTTATCTGCCAGGGCTGTTGATGGCTACACCTTC.

The CDR3, as DNA: TGTGCCAGCAGTTACCTCCAGGGCCGAAACACTGAAGCTTTCTTT. The encoded protein is CASSYLQGRNTEAFF. V gene TRBV6-5 combines with J gene TRBJ1-1; a weak D match, TRBD1 (5 bases). Between the trimmed V and J ends, which lost 2 bases and 2 bases, there was a span of 12 bases. This CDR3 is built from 15 residues. Germline CDR1 is MNHEY and CDR2 is SVGAGI.

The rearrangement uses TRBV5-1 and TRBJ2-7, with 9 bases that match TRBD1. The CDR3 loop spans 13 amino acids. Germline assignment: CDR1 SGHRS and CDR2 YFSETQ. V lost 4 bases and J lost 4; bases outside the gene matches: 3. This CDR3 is CASSAGQGYEQYF. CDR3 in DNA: TGCGCCAGCAGCGCGGGACAGGGTTACGAGCAGTACTTC.

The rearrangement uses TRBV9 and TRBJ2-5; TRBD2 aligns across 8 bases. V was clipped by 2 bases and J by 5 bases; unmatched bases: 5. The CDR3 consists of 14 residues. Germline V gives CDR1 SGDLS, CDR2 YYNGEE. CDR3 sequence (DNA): TGTGCCAGCAGCGTTCGGGAGGGCCTTGAGACCCAGTACTTC. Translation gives CASSVREGLETQYF.

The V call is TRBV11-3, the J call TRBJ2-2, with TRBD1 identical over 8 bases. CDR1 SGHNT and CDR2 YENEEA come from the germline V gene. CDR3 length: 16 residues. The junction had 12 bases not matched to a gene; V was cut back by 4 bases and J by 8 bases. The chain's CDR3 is CASSYHPFRGPGELFF. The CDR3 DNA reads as TGTGCCAGCAGCTATCATCCCTTCAGGGGGCCAGGGGAGCTGTTTTTT.